This TCR beta chain stems from a study of cytomegalovirus exposure and HLA in healthy donors. Germline V CDR1 and CDR2: MGHRA, YSYEKL. This CDR3 comprises 16 residues. Researchers ran the PCR with 60 Vbeta and 13 Jbeta primers. The repertoire was sequenced with immunoSEQ multiplex PCR; TCRdb's copy has only in-frame clones and lacks some. The sample has about 100,000 clones, 75% to 80% seen once. Notes on this clone: Its antigen is currently unknown. A junction end diverges from the germline sequence, so it may reflect a read error.

Study findings and constraints: Within the data, a cluster of highly shared sequence variants was likely a sequencing artifact. High sensitivity and specificity were reportedly achieved when the classifier diagnosed cytomegalovirus status. In a later analysis, TCR association rates varied by HLA locus: DRB1 most, HLA-C fewest. The study put 150 to 200 TCR beta chains on its list as cytomegalovirus-associated.

This clonotype was obtained from a man between 60 and 70 years old in good health and CMV-seropositive. The chain carries TRBV4-1 and TRBJ1-5; 8 bases are a match to TRBD1. Sequencing was performed on PBMCs. The CDR3 nucleotides are TGCGCCAGCGGCCAAGAGCCAGGGGGCCTCAATCAGCCCCAGCATTTT. Translated, it gives CASGQEPGGLNQPQHF.